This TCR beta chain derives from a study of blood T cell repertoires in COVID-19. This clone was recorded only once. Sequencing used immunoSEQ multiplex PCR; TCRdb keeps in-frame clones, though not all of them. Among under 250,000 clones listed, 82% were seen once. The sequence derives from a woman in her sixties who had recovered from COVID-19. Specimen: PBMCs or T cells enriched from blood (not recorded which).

The CDR3 sequence: CASSLTGTYNEQFF. The CDR3 nucleotides are TGTGCCAGCAGTTTGACAGGAACCTACAATGAGCAGTTCTTC. The chain employs TRBV27 and TRBJ2-1; TRBD1 might be the D (6 bases). V was pared by 3 bases and J by 2 bases, with 8 bases between. The CDR3 runs 14 residues. Germline CDR1 is MNHEY and CDR2 is SMNVEV (reference sequence).